Listed below are T cell receptor beta chains from one sample, sequenced in a study of pediatric ulcerative colitis. Profiling relied on immunoSEQ multiplex PCR, and the TCRdb table lists in-frame clones only, not all of them. Of approximately 60,000 clones in the sample, 80% to 90% were seen once. The sequencing input was blood. The origin of the receptors is a boy younger than 18 with severe ulcerative colitis. CDR3s include the opening cysteine and the closing phenylalanine or tryptophan. D genes are given only for firm matches. Clone size is stated in some rows and not others, as once, few, many or a class when expanded.

clone size	V gene	J gene	D gene	CDR3 length	CDR3 DNA	CDR3 protein
once	TRBV7-9	TRBJ2-5	-	12	TGTGCCAGCAGGATGTCTTTGGGGACCCAGTACTTC	CASRMSLGTQYF
few	TRBV4-1	TRBJ2-5	TRBD1	14	TGCGCCAGCAGCCGCACAGGGGGCGGGGAGACCCAGTACTTC	CASSRTGGGETQYF
-	TRBV19	TRBJ2-6	TRBD2	19	TGTGCCAGTAGTACCCCTGACAAGCGGGAGGGCCCTGGGGCCAACGTCCTGACTTTC	CASSTPDKREGPGANVLTF
-	TRBV10-3	TRBJ2-7	-	13	TGTGCCATCCAAGGGGGAGGCTCGAATGAGCAGTACTTC	CAIQGGGSNEQYF
-	TRBV19	TRBJ2-7	-	16	TGTGCCAGTAGTATTCATCAGGGTCCTCCCTCCTACGAGCAGTACTTC	CASSIHQGPPSYEQYF
-	TRBV7-6	TRBJ2-7	TRBD1	13	TGTGCCAGCAGCTGGGACAGGGACTACGAGCAGTACTTC	CASSWDRDYEQYF
-	TRBV18	TRBJ1-1	-	16	TGTGCCAGCTCACCACGTAGCGGGGTGGGGGACACTGAAGCTTTCTTT	CASSPRSGVGDTEAFF
-	TRBV7-2	TRBJ2-1	-	14	TGTGCCAGCACCCTCGGCGGAAGATACAATGAGCAGTTCTTC	CASTLGGRYNEQFF
-	TRBV11-2	TRBJ1-5	-	15	TGTGCCAGCAGCTTAAAGAACGGCTACAATCAGCCCCAGCATTTT	CASSLKNGYNQPQHF
-	TRBV7-3	TRBJ1-4	-	13	TGTGCCAGCAGCCCGGGACCGGATGAAAAACTGTTTTTT	CASSPGPDEKLFF
-	TRBV4-2	TRBJ2-1	TRBD2	16	TGTGCCAGCAGCCAAGGCATTAGCGGGAGGGCCGACGAGCAGTTCTTC	CASSQGISGRADEQFF
-	TRBV5-1	TRBJ2-2	-	15	TGCGCCAGCAGCTTGGCTACAAGGGACACCGGGGAGCTGTTTTTT	CASSLATRDTGELFF
-	TRBV12-5	TRBJ2-1	TRBD2	13	TGTGCTAGTGGTTTGAAGCGGGAGACTGAGCAGTTCTTC	CASGLKRETEQFF
-	TRBV30	TRBJ2-1	TRBD2	14	TGTGCCTGGCGGCTAGCGGTTAACTACAATGAGCAGTTCTTC	CAWRLAVNYNEQFF
-	TRBV5-1	TRBJ2-5	-	15	TGCGCCAGCAGCGATGTGCAGGAGGGGCAAGAGACCCAGTACTTC	CASSDVQEGQETQYF
-	TRBV7-2	TRBJ1-3	TRBD1	16	TGTGCCAGCAGCTTCGGACAGGCGAGCTCTGGAAACACCATATATTTT	CASSFGQASSGNTIYF
few	TRBV5-1	TRBJ2-4	-	13	TGCGCCAGCAGCTCCGGAGGGGGGAACATTCAGTACTTC	CASSSGGGNIQYF
-	TRBV27	TRBJ2-7	TRBD1	15	TGTGCCAGCAGCCCGAACCGGGACAGGACCTACGAGCAGTACTTC	CASSPNRDRTYEQYF
-	TRBV29-1	TRBJ1-1	-	14	TGCAGCGCCCTTGCCCGTGGTTCTGGTGGTGAAGCTTTCTTT	CSALARGSGGEAFF
-	TRBV19	TRBJ2-1	TRBD2	15	TGTGCCGGGAGGACTAGCGCAGACTCCTACAATGAGCAGTTCTTC	CAGRTSADSYNEQFF
-	TRBV7-9	TRBJ2-1	TRBD2	13	TGTGCCAGCAGCCCGCCCCCTAGCGGTGAGCAGTTCTTC	CASSPPPSGEQFF
-	TRBV30	TRBJ1-2	-	16	TGTGCCTGGAGAGATTACAGAGCAGGGTCGTTCTATGGCTACACCTTC	CAWRDYRAGSFYGYTF
-	TRBV30	TRBJ2-1	TRBD2	16	TGTGCCTGGAGTAAGGGACTAGCGGGAGTGGTCGATGAGCAGTTCTTC	CAWSKGLAGVVDEQFF
-	TRBV29-1	TRBJ2-1	TRBD2	17	TGCAGCGTTGAGGGACTAGCGGGAGGACTCTCCTACAATGAGCAGTTCTTC	CSVEGLAGGLSYNEQFF
-	TRBV5-6	TRBJ2-2	TRBD1	15	TGTGCCAGCAGCACGGACAGGGAGAACACCGGGGAGCTGTTTTTT	CASSTDRENTGELFF
-	TRBV7-9	TRBJ2-7	TRBD1	16	TGTGCCAGCAGCTTAGGAGGGACAGTTGGTTCCTACGAGCAGTACTTC	CASSLGGTVGSYEQYF
-	TRBV4-1	TRBJ2-7	-	15	TGCGCCAGCAGCCAATTGAGGGCGGCAGACTACGAGCAGTACTTC	CASSQLRAADYEQYF
-	TRBV7-6	TRBJ2-1	-	14	TGTGCCAGCAGCTCCTCTAGCTCCTACAATGAGCAGTTCTTC	CASSSSSSYNEQFF
-	TRBV10-1	TRBJ2-7	-	13	TGCGCCAGCAGTGACCCTGACTCGTACGAGCAGTACTTC	CASSDPDSYEQYF
-	TRBV6-4	TRBJ1-2	TRBD1	17	TGTGCCAGCAGTGACTCGATTAAGACAGGGGGCTTCTATGGCTACACCTTC	CASSDSIKTGGFYGYTF
-	TRBV14	TRBJ2-3	TRBD2	15	TGTGCCAGCAGCCTCCTAGCGGGAGGCACAGATACGCAGTATTTT	CASSLLAGGTDTQYF
few	TRBV5-4	TRBJ2-5	TRBD1	15	TGTGCCAGCAGCACCCGGACAGGGCCCAGGGAGACCCAGTACTTC	CASSTRTGPRETQYF
once	TRBV10-3	TRBJ2-1	-	16	TGTGCCATTACCCGAAGCGGGTCGGGGTCCTACAATGAGCAGTTCTTC	CAITRSGSGSYNEQFF
-	TRBV7-9	TRBJ2-7	TRBD2	14	TGTGCCAGCAGCTTTAGCGGGGAGACCTACGAGCAGTACTTC	CASSFSGETYEQYF
-	TRBV5-1	TRBJ2-7	-	15	TGCGCCAGCAGCTTGGTCTCGGACCCGACCTACGAGCAGTACTTC	CASSLVSDPTYEQYF
-	TRBV7-9	TRBJ2-2	-	15	TGTGCCAGCAGTTATCCTAGTGGAGTCACCGGGGAGCTGTTTTTT	CASSYPSGVTGELFF
-	TRBV28	TRBJ2-5	-	15	TGTGCCAGCAGTTTCGTCCTCGGCGGGGGCGCGACCCAGTACTTC	CASSFVLGGGATQYF
-	TRBV11-2	TRBJ2-1	TRBD2	19	TGTGCCAGCAGCACATGGACTAGCGGGAGGACCTCCTCCTACAATGAGCAGTTCTTC	CASSTWTSGRTSSYNEQFF
once	TRBV2	TRBJ2-7	-	15	TGTGCCAGCAGTGATCCCCCTAGGAGCTCCTACGAGCAGTACTTC	CASSDPPRSSYEQYF
-	TRBV12-5	TRBJ2-2	TRBD2	18	TGTGCTAGTGGTTTGGGTGAGGGACTAGCGGTATACACCGGGGAGCTGTTTTTT	CASGLGEGLAVYTGELFF
-	TRBV28	TRBJ1-2	-	14	TGTGCCAGCAGATCATCAGGGGCGAAGAATGGCTACACCTTC	CASRSSGAKNGYTF
once	TRBV2	TRBJ1-2	-	14	TGTGCCAGCGGTCGGACGTCAAACTACTATGGCTACACCTTC	CASGRTSNYYGYTF
-	TRBV14	TRBJ2-3	TRBD2	17	TGTGCCAGCAGCCACCGACTAGCGGAAGATAGCACAGATACGCAGTATTTT	CASSHRLAEDSTDTQYF
once	TRBV15	TRBJ1-5	-	13	TGTGCCACCAGCAGAGGGGAAAGTCAGCCCCAGCATTTT	CATSRGESQPQHF
few	TRBV19	TRBJ1-5	-	15	TGTGCCAGTACCAAAGGCGGGCTAGGGTACCAGCCCCAGCATTTT	CASTKGGLGYQPQHF
-	TRBV27	TRBJ2-7	TRBD1	15	TGTGCCAGCAGCACATCGGGACAGGGTTTCGACGAGCAGTACTTC	CASSTSGQGFDEQYF
-	TRBV10-3	TRBJ2-5	-	14	TGTGCCATCAGTGAGTCGATGGGGGCCCAGACCCAGTACTTC	CAISESMGAQTQYF
-	TRBV18	TRBJ2-1	-	16	TGTGCCAGCTCTCCAAGGAATCAGGGGCGATACAATGAGCAGTTCTTC	CASSPRNQGRYNEQFF
-	TRBV6-1	TRBJ2-5	TRBD2	13	TGTGCCAGCATCGGGACTAGCGCGGAGACCCAGTACTTC	CASIGTSAETQYF
-	TRBV4-3	TRBJ2-3	-	13	TGCGCCAGCAGCACAGACCCCACAGATACGCAGTATTTT	CASSTDPTDTQYF
-	TRBV2	TRBJ2-3	-	12	TGTGCCAGCAGCGCGAGGTTGGATACGCAGTATTTT	CASSARLDTQYF
-	TRBV4-2	TRBJ2-7	-	15	TGTGCCAGCAGCCAAGATCGGGGGGCGATCTACGAGCAGTACTTC	CASSQDRGAIYEQYF
once	TRBV27	TRBJ2-1	-	16	TGTGCCAGCAGTAATCTCCAGGGGATGGCATACAATGAGCAGTTCTTC	CASSNLQGMAYNEQFF
-	TRBV11-2	TRBJ2-7	TRBD1	13	TGTGCCAGCAGCCCAGGGACAGGTGGGGAGCAGTACTTC	CASSPGTGGEQYF
-	TRBV27	TRBJ2-7	-	14	TGTGCCAGCAGTTACCGGGACATCTCCTACGAGCAGTACTTC	CASSYRDISYEQYF
-	TRBV5-1	TRBJ2-1	TRBD2	16	TGCGCCAGCAGCTTGGTTGCTGGCGGGAGCCGCAATGAGCAGTTCTTC	CASSLVAGGSRNEQFF
-	TRBV2	TRBJ2-5	TRBD2	15	TGTGCCAGCAGTGAAATGGCGGGAGGGCGGAAGACCCAGTACTTC	CASSEMAGGRKTQYF